This TCR beta chain is from a study of blood T cell repertoires in COVID-19. Study overall: The United States, Italy and Spain provided the acute and convalescent COVID-19 samples.

Original handling: The authors estimated nucleated cell counts from reference gene primer amplification. Measured with immunoSEQ multiplex PCR; TCRdb has only the in-frame clones, and not every one. V and J calls and clone size come straight from that table; D and trimming were deduced from the DNA. Altogether roughly 100,000 clones are present, 90% being singletons, with the ten largest covering 4.5% to 5.5%. This receptor was taken from a middle-aged man with acute or convalescent COVID-19. The sequenced sample was peripheral blood.

The CDR3 loop reads CASSKVALAGHLEQYF. The CDR3 nucleotides read TGTGCCAGCAGCAAAGTTGCCCTAGCGGGACATTTAGAGCAGTACTTC. This chain uses TRBV21-1 with TRBJ2-7; the table assigns TRBD2, which was not confirmed against the DNA. TRBV21-1 is flagged as a pseudogene. CDR3 length: 16 amino acids.